This T cell receptor beta chain was obtained from a study of T cell repertoires in cytomegalovirus infection. Looking at the study overall: The public TCR beta signatures pointed to both CMV infection and matching HLA type.

Per germline, CDR1 LNHDA and CDR2 SQIVND (reference sequence). V was cut by 3 bases and J by 2 bases, with 10 bases left in between. The CDR3 loop spans 14 amino acids. This clonotype was observed a few times. The antigen is undetermined. Study-wide points: The ex vivo response showed dominance by HLA-C-restricted CMV-specific TCR beta clonotypes.

Each CDR3 protein is one row after TCRdb ran MiXCR on the reads. The sample lists under 300,000 distinct CDR3 sequences, over 15% occurring once. The sequenced material came from CD8+ T cells from PBMCs. The chain joins TRBV19 to TRBJ1-1, with D tentatively TRBD1 (5 bases). The sequence derives from a human donor in good health (CMV status not recorded). Some clones in this sample may be carry-over from other donors' samples. This CDR3 is CASSITGYNTEAFF. The CDR3 coding sequence is TGTGCCAGTAGTATCACAGGATATAACACTGAAGCTTTCTTT.